The clone carrying this T cell receptor beta chain was observed many times. The antigen remains undetermined. Germline-derived CDR1 and CDR2 are DFQATT and SNEGSKA (reference sequence). The CDR3 is made up of 12 amino acids. With 6 bases removed from V and 5 bases from J, the gap between germline ends came to 13 bases. Newly diagnosed hyperthyroidism, duration under 2 months, in patients aged 18 to 65. It was uncontrolled infection, other autoimmune disease, pregnancy or lactation that excluded patients. This sample was taken from a study of T cells in Graves' hyperthyroidism and ophthalmopathy. Study-level points and caveats: Researchers report that a 13 V-J model separated ophthalmopathy from stable hyperthyroidism. Expanded thyroid clonotypes (above 0.001) were mostly also found in blood.

RNA transcripts provided the source from which TCR beta CDR3 regions were amplified. A first-round RT-PCR of the TCR CDR3 used the HTBI primer set. TCRdb called the multiplex PCR reads again in MiXCR, with one record for every CDR3 protein. The table has a few hundred thousand distinct CDR3 sequences, about 15% seen once. This rearrangement joins TRBV20-1 to TRBJ1-1; no clear D gene. The TCR was taken from a woman under 40 with Graves' hyperthyroidism. The sample comprised blood. The CDR3 is CSASLGWTEAFF. In DNA, the CDR3 is TGCAGTGCAAGTCTTGGATGGACTGAAGCTTTCTTT.